The 4 T cell receptor beta chains in this list originate from one sample, sequenced in a study of blood T cell repertoires in COVID-19. Repertoires were generated with immunoSEQ multiplex PCR, while TCRdb's copy carries only in-frame clones and drops some. The sample has around 200,000 clones; roughly 85% are singletons. Material for sequencing was peripheral blood. These receptors all stem from a man aged 55 to 70 with acute or convalescent COVID-19.

In its sample, this clone was seen once. The chain has TRBV5-6 and TRBJ2-2, with a tentative D call TRBD1 (6 bases). Trimming shortened V by 0 bases and J by 0 bases, and 9 bases separated the two germline ends. This CDR3 region has 16 residues. Germline V gene lookup returns CDR1 SGHDT and CDR2 YYEEEE. DNA of the CDR3: TGTGCCAGCAGCTTGGGACCAGGGGCGAACACCGGGGAGCTGTTTTTT. Amino acids: CASSLGPGANTGELFF. The full variable domain, rest sourced from reference TRBV5-6 and TRBJ2-2, is DAGVTQSPTHLIKTRGQQVTLRCSPKSGHDTVSWYQQALGQGPQFIFQYYEEEERQRGNFPDRFSGHQFPNYSSELNVNALLLGDSALYLCASSLGPGANTGELFFGEGSRLTVL.

This clone occurred a few times. This rearrangement joins TRBV4-1 to TRBJ2-7; possible D gene TRBD2, 5 bases. The CDR3 is made up of 16 amino acids. V lost 2 bases to trimming and J lost 0 bases, with 14 bases between them. Germline V gene data show CDR1 as MGHRA and CDR2 as YSYEKL. This chain's CDR3 is CASSQIGGMSSYEQYF. CDR3 DNA: TGCGCCAGCAGCCAAATAGGAGGAATGAGCTCCTACGAGCAGTACTTC.

The chain recombines TRBV7-9 with TRBJ2-7; the match to TRBD1 covers 8 bases. The germline V gene has CDR1 SEHNR and CDR2 FQNEAQ (reference sequence). Trimming took 2 bases from V and 6 from J; bases not matched to a gene: 3. This CDR3 region has 13 residues. The CDR3, as DNA: TGTGCCAGCAGCTTAACCGGGACAGGCGAGCAGTACTTC. Amino acid sequence: CASSLTGTGEQYF.

This clone has a single count. The V gene is TRBV7-2, the J gene TRBJ2-1; 10 bases match TRBD1. Germline V CDR1 and CDR2: SGHTA, FQGNSA. V was pared by 3 bases and J by 6 bases, with 5 bases of the junction left unmatched. The CDR3 spans 15 residues. The CDR3 reads CASSLPGQGTNEQFF. Here the CDR3 DNA reads TGTGCCAGCAGCTTGCCGGGACAGGGGACCAATGAGCAGTTCTTC.